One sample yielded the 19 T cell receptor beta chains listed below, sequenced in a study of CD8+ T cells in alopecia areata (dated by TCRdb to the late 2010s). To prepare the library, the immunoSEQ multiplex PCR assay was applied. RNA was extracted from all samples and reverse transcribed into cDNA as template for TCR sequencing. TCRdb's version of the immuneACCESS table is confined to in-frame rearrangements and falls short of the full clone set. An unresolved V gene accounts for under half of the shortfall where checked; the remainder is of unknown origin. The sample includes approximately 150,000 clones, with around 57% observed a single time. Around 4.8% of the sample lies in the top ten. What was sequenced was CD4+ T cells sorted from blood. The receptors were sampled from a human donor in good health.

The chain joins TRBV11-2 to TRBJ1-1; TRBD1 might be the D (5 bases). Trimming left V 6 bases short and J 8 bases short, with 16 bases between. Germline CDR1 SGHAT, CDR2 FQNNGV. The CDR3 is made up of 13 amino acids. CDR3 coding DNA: TGTGCCAGCAGAAAGACAGTCAATACCGAAGCTTTCTTT. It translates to CASRKTVNTEAFF.

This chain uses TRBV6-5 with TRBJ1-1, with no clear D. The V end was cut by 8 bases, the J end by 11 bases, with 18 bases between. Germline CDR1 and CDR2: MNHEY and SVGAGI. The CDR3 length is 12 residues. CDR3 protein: CASLSSGRGAFF. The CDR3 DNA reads TGTGCCAGCCTATCTTCGGGCCGCGGGGCTTTCTTT.

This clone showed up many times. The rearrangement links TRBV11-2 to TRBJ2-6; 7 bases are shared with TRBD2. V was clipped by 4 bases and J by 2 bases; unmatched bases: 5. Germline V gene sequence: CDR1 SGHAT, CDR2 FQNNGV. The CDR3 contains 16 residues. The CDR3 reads CASSSLGGAGANVLTF. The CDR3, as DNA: TGTGCCAGCAGCTCCTTGGGAGGGGCTGGGGCCAACGTCCTGACTTTC.

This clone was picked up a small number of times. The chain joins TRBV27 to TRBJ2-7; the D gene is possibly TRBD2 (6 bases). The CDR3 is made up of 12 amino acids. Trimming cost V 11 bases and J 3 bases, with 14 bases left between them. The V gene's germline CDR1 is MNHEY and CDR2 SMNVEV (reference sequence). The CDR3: CAAGSGGYEQYF. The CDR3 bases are TGTGCCGCTGGGTCCGGGGGCTACGAGCAGTACTTC.

This chain's CDR3 is CSVGQGWTEAFF. The CDR3 DNA reads TGCAGCGTTGGACAGGGTTGGACTGAAGCTTTCTTT. The rearrangement uses TRBV29-1 and TRBJ1-1; 7 bases line up with TRBD1. The V gene's germline CDR1 is SQVTM and CDR2 ANQGSEA. Trimming cost V 4 bases and J 5 bases; bases outside gene matches: 4. The CDR3 is 12 residues long. Complete variable domain (other parts from reference TRBV29-1 and TRBJ1-1): SAVISQKPSRDICQRGTSLTIQCQVDSQVTMMFWYRQQPGQSLTLIATANQGSEATYESGFVIDKFPISRPNLTFSTLTVSNMSPEDSSIYLCSVGQGWTEAFFGQGTRLTVV.

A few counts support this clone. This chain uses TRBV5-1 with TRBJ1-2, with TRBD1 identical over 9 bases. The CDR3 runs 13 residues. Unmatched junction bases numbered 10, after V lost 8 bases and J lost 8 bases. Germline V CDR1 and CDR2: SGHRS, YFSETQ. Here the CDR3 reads CASMGQGDGGYTF. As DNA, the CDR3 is TGCGCCAGTATGGGACAGGGAGACGGCGGCTACACCTTC. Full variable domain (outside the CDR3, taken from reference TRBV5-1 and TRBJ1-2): KAGVTQTPRYLIKTRGQQVTLSCSPISGHRSVSWYQQTPGQGLQFLFEYFSETQRNKGNFPGRFSGRQFSNSRSEMNVSTLELGDSALYLCASMGQGDGGYTFGSGTRLTVV.

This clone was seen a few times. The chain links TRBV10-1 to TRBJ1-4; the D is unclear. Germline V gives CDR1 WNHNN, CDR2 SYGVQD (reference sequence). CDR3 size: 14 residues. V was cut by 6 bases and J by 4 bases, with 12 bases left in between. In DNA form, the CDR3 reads TGCGCCAGCAGACCATCGGGTCGTAATGAAAAACTGTTTTTT. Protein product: CASRPSGRNEKLFF.

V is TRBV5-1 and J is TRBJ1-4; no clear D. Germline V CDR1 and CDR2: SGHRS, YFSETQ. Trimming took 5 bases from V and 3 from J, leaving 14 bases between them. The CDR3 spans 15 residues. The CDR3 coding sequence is TGCGCCAGCAGGTTCCAACGGGGATCTAATGAAAAACTGTTTTTT. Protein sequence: CASRFQRGSNEKLFF.

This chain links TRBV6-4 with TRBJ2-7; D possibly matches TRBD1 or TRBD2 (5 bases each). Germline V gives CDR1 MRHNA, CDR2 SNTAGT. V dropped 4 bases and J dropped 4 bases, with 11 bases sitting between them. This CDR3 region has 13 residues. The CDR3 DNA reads TGTGCCAGCAGTGGAAAGGGGAGTTACGAGCAGTACTTC. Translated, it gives CASSGKGSYEQYF.

For the CDR3, the DNA is TGTGCCAGCAGCTTAGACGGGAGTTGGGACGAGCAGTACTTC. Translation: CASSLDGSWDEQYF. This sequence joins TRBV7-9 and TRBJ2-7; TRBD2 is a possible D gene (6 bases). CDR3 length: 14 amino acids. Germline CDR1 SEHNR, CDR2 FQNEAQ (reference sequence). Trimming left V 1 base short and J 5 bases short, with 12 bases between.

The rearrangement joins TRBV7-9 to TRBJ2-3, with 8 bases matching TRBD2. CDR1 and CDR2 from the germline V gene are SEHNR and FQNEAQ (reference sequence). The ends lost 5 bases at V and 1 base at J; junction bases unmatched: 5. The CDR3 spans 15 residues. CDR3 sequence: CASSSTSGRTDTQYF. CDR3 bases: TGTGCCAGCAGCAGTACTAGCGGACGCACAGATACGCAGTATTTT.

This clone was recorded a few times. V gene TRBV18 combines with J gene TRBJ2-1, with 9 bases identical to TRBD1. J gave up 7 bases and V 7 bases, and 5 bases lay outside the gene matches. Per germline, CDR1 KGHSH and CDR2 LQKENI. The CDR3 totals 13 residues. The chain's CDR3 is CASFRDRANEQFF. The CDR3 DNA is TGTGCCAGCTTCCGGGACAGGGCTAATGAGCAGTTCTTC.

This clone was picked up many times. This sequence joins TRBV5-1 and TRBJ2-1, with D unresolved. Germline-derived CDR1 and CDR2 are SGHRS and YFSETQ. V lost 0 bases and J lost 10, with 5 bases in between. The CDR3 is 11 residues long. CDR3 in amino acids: CASSLVREQFF. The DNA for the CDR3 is TGCGCCAGCAGCTTGGTTCGCGAGCAGTTCTTC. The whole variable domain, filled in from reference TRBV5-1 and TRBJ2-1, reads KAGVTQTPRYLIKTRGQQVTLSCSPISGHRSVSWYQQTPGQGLQFLFEYFSETQRNKGNFPGRFSGRQFSNSRSEMNVSTLELGDSALYLCASSLVREQFFGPGTRLTVL.

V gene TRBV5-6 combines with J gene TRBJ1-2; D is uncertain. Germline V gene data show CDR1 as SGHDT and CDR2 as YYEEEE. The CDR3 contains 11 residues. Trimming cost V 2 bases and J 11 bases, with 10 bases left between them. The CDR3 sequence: CASSLTDIYTF. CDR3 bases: TGTGCCAGCAGCTTAACAGACATATACACCTTC. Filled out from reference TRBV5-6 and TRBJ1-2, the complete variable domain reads DAGVTQSPTHLIKTRGQQVTLRCSPKSGHDTVSWYQQALGQGPQFIFQYYEEEERQRGNFPDRFSGHQFPNYSSELNVNALLLGDSALYLCASSLTDIYTFGSGTRLTVV.

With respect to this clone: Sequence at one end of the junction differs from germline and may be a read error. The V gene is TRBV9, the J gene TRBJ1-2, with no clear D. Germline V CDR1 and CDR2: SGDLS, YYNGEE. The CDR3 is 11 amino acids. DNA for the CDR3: TGTGCCAGCAGCGTAGCTACTCGGCTTTCCTTC. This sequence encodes CASSVATRLSF.

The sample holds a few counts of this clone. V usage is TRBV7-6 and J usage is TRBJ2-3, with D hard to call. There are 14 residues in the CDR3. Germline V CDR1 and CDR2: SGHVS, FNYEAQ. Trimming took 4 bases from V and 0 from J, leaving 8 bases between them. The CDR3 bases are TGTGCCAGCAGCTACATGACTAGCACAGATACGCAGTATTTT. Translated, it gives CASSYMTSTDTQYF.

The CDR3 sequence is CASGGLAAYNEQFF. CDR3 nucleotide sequence: TGTGCCAGCGGGGGACTAGCGGCCTACAATGAGCAGTTCTTC. The rearrangement uses TRBV25-1 and TRBJ2-1; 11 bases are shared with TRBD2. V dropped 8 bases and J dropped 2; count of bases not matched to a gene: 2. CDR1 and CDR2 from the germline V gene are MGHDK and SYGVNS. The CDR3 extends over 14 amino acids.

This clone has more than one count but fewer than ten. The CDR3 sequence is CASSLAPDYEQYF. Written as DNA, the CDR3 is TGTGCCAGCAGTTTAGCACCCGACTACGAGCAGTACTTC. The chain is built from TRBV28 and TRBJ2-7, with D unresolved. The CDR3 consists of 13 residues. Trimming took off 2 bases at V and 3 bases at J, with 8 bases between the two ends. Germline lookup yields CDR1 MDHEN and CDR2 SYDVKM.

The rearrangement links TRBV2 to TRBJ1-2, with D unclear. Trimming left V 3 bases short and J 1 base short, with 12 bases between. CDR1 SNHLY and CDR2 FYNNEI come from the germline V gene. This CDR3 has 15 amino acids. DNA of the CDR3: TGTGCCAGCAGTGAGGCAGGTTGGATTAACTATGGCTACACCTTC. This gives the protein CASSEAGWINYGYTF.